Reported below is one T cell receptor (beta chain). What this receptor recognizes is not known. No qualities accompany the bases; no much larger clone lies one base away. The record originates from a study of cytomegalovirus exposure and HLA in healthy donors (dated by TCRdb to 2015 to 2018). With regard to the full study: An earlier analysis of about 560 of the donors reported about 260 Gb of sequence data and 95 million to 120 million unique TCR beta sequences obtained from about 170 million T cells. Rather than drawing on any new phenotypic data, the later analysis identified candidate immune exposures from TCR beta sequences and the way those sequences occurred across donors. Both class I and class II loci were covered by HLA typing, at four-digit resolution. An early release that covered roughly 600 HLA-typed donors contained approximately 300 gigabases of sequencing data and tens of millions of unique TCR sequences. To study patterns of TCR occurrence, a later analysis re-analyzed previously published TCR beta repertoires from several hundred donors and added high-resolution HLA genotyping. Besides the first cohort of roughly 640 subjects, a separate validation cohort made up of over 100 different subjects was used. Typing coverage varied by locus: about 620-630 donors for A, B, C, DRB1 and DQB1; roughly 520 for DQA1; approximately 610 for DPA1; fewer than 480 for DPB1. The study aimed to test whether signatures of past pathogen exposure could be identified by cataloging public T cell receptors. In an earlier analysis of 500 to 650 of the donors, high-throughput TCR beta sequencing was used to judge whether each TCR beta V gene segment behaved as functional or pseudogenic. Several DR-DQ haplotypes were handled as single units for association and clustering because linkage in the cohort was strong. Using immunosequencing, the study profiled T cell repertoires from about 620 subjects and related those repertoires to cytomegalovirus serostatus. All discovery cohort repertoires had been generated on a single sequencing platform. Genome-wide SNP genotypes for about 65% of the roughly 700 donors were used in a later genetic analysis, which treated that subset as a discovery cohort. High-throughput TCR immunosequencing, statistical association of individual TCRs with disease status, and machine learning were combined to predict cytomegalovirus infection status. Among 300 to 450 genotyped donors of the cohort, an average of approximately 240,000 unique TCR beta nucleotide sequences were sequenced per donor, roughly 20% of them non-productive. Alongside the repertoire data, information on donor age, sex, ethnicity and CMV serostatus was compiled. Of the roughly 390 genotyped donors, roughly 80% fell in the genetic ancestry cluster associated with self-reported Caucasian donors. Paper-wide results and their limitations: The study gave a list of about 150 TCR beta chains associated with cytomegalovirus. In a later analysis, HLA-associated TCR beta chains were found to be more clonally expanded and to have lower generation probabilities than equally common non-associated chains. Correlated functional status among segregating V segments might reflect linkage disequilibrium, but an unknown experimental factor could not be ruled out. An association between a missense DCLRE1C variant and V-gene and J-gene trimming of TCR beta chains was found in a later genetic analysis and replicated in an independent cohort. Some IMGT-functional V segments, including TRBV6-2 and TRBV6-3, could not be distinguished by the 87-base-pair reads and were therefore excluded. A later genetic analysis reported fewer N-insertions in productive TCRs among donors in an Asian-associated ancestry cluster than the roughly 670-donor mean. Most CMV-associated TCR beta chains appeared to be HLA-restricted in a later analysis, and the HLA associations seemed to be driven largely by CMV exposure. The cohort was sequenced for TCR beta chains only, and without alpha or paired-chain data the features that could be detected were limited. A further reported finding was that TCR beta sequences accurately predicted the HLA-A and HLA-B alleles for most subjects in the first cohort. The earlier analysis of some 560 of the donors excluded fewer than 20 rarely observed V segments, including chromosome 9 orphons, because counts were too low. According to a later analysis, TCR association rates differed among HLA loci, with DRB1 alleles showing the most associated TCRs and HLA-C alleles showing the fewest. Presence/absence analyses assumed roughly uniform sequencing depth across donors, an assumption that may not hold. Specific HLA alleles were associated with roughly 16,000 TCR beta sequences at a false discovery rate of 0.05 in a later analysis. While some public TCRs were present in many individuals, most TCR sequences turned up only very rarely across donors. The only immune exposure information available for the cohort was CMV serostatus. A later analysis reported that several top co-occurrence clusters appeared linked to parvovirus B19, influenza, CMV and Epstein-Barr virus. The authors suggested that the approach could potentially be generalized to other disease states and immunological phenotypes. Because HLA typing was missing for some donors at each locus, association tests included only the typed subset. A group of highly shared sequence variants was considered likely to be a technical artifact of the sequencing pipeline. When HLA alleles, especially DR and DQ, strongly co-occurred, TCR associations were difficult to assign to individual alleles. The classifier was reported to diagnose cytomegalovirus status with high specificity and sensitivity in both the original and validation cohorts. In vitro tests confirmed that a few of the cytomegalovirus-associated TCR beta chains recognize cytomegalovirus antigens. In an earlier analysis of some 540 of the donors, most TCR beta V segments appeared in productive rearrangements about 87% or about 30% of the time, broadly matching IMGT annotations.

Including the terminal cysteine and phenylalanine, the CDR3 comprises 19 residues. CDR3 DNA only is kept here, 57 bases in frame from base 1. The library was generated by the immunoSEQ multiplex PCR assay. A mixture of 60 forward primers for TCR Vbeta segments and 13 reverse primers for TCR Jbeta segments was used in the multiplex PCR. A multiplex PCR assay on genomic DNA amplified the CDR3 region of rearranged TCR beta genes. The amplified TCR beta libraries were sequenced on the Illumina HiSeq System as 87-base-pair reads. The authors processed their data as follows. Across the 670 or so repertoires, a later analysis counted approximately 83 million unique TCR beta chains, some 11 million of which were shared by at least two donors. Raw reads were error-corrected and collapsed into unique sequences with a nearest-neighbor algorithm that merged closely related sequences to remove PCR and sequencing errors. V, D and J gene segments were assigned by aligning CDR3 sequences to IMGT reference sequences. For a sequence to be retained, a match of at least six nucleotides to both a V gene segment and a J gene segment was required. A rearrangement was called productive if the CDR3 had no stop codons and remained in frame with V and J, and every other rearrangement was called non-productive. CDR3 was defined according to IMGT convention as the region running from the second conserved V-encoded cysteine to the conserved J-encoded phenylalanine. Sequences without an unambiguous match to a single V gene segment were excluded from the earlier analysis of almost 600 of the donors. An earlier analysis of over 450 of the donors classified V segments as functional when productive rearrangements were above 56.7% and as segregating when the standard deviation between donors was above 5%. A statistical classification framework was built for diagnosing cytomegalovirus status from the catalog of TCR beta chain sequences. A later analysis assigned V and J genes by comparing TCR nucleotide sequences with IMGT/GENE-DB human TR gene sequences. In a later analysis, CDR3 sequences and most-parsimonious VDJ recombination scenarios were assigned using the TCRdist pipeline. In a later analysis, each TCR beta chain was defined by its CDR3 amino acid sequence together with its V-gene family, and reads lacking a unique V-gene family were excluded. As a way to deal with suspected cross-contamination and a sequencing artifact, a later analysis dropped hundreds of nucleotide sequences that were highly shared and had low generation probability. For each public chain, a later analysis derived a clonal expansion index from normalized ranks of inferred template counts within each repertoire. A later analysis computed generation probabilities with a VDJ recombination model fitted to out-of-frame rearrangements, and checked the results against IGoR. Hypergeometric tests were used in a later analysis to score TCR-TCR, TCR-HLA and TCR-CMV co-occurrence, with a repertoire-size bias correction applied to the TCR pairs. A later analysis estimated false discovery rates by permuting HLA or CMV assignments 20 times. In a later analysis, co-occurring TCRs were grouped using DBSCAN, and TCRdist sequence similarity was added for clustering within HLA-allele-positive subsets. Repertoires with fewer than 30,000 or more than 120,000 public chains, plus five repertoires with anomalous nucleotide sharing, were excluded from co-occurrence clustering. The source is immuneACCESS, and TCRdb retained only in-frame sequences with V and J called. Part of the clones is not carried over; for the studies checked, unresolved V genes explain less than half of this, and the remainder is unexplained. The DNA was the basis for D and trimming; V, J and clone size are from that table. Recorded for this sample are 70,000 to 95,000 clones; about 83% of them occurred a single time. The ten biggest clones cover around 6% of the sample.

The cohort consisted of some 730 healthy bone marrow donors. At the time of sampling, all cohort members were nominally healthy, though unrecorded immune exposures were likely present. The donor was CMV seropositive and was included in the group of around 300 seropositive cohort members. A peripheral blood sample was provided by each donor, and peripheral blood mononuclear cells were used for TCR beta sequencing. The Qiagen DNeasy Blood Extraction Kit was used to extract genomic DNA from the blood cell samples. This receptor chain uses TRBV1 and TRBJ2-3; the table's TRBD2 call for D was not verified on the DNA. TRBV1 is deemed a pseudogene. The clonotype originates from a woman between 18 and 30 years old in good health and CMV-seropositive. The specimen was PBMCs. The sequence in DNA is TGCACCAGCAGCCAAGATCCCAAAAGACTAGCGGGAAACACAGATACGCAGTATTTT. Its protein product is CTSSQDPKRLAGNTDTQYF.